This TCR beta chain emerged from a study of T cell responses to AZD1222 COVID-19 vaccine. Turning to the study itself: The analysis combined second doses at about 4 or about 12 weeks. The study, taken as a whole, reports: Baseline seropositives among AZD1222 recipients totaled only five or six. Spike-specific TCR depth and breadth grew after two AZD1222 doses.

On this clone itself: Its target is not known.

This CDR3 comprises 18 residues. CDR1 and CDR2 from the germline V gene are MGHRA and YSYEKL. Deletions cut 0 bases from V and 2 bases from J, with 16 bases between. Data came from immunoSEQ multiplex PCR; TCRdb stores just in-frame clones and leaves some out. The table lists some 150,000 clones, 90% to 95% of them singletons. Sample: peripheral blood, taken on day 0 of AZD1222 vaccination. V and J are TRBV4-1 and TRBJ1-4; D unresolved. The clonotype comes from an adult in good health. CDR3 DNA sequence: TGCGCCAGCAGCCAAGAAGAGGTCCATCCTGTGACTAATGAAAAACTGTTTTTT. Its translation: CASSQEEVHPVTNEKLFF.